The entry that follows covers one T cell receptor beta chain sequence. Antigen unknown. The table came from immunoSEQ multiplex PCR; TCRdb's copy has only in-frame clones and leaves some out. Of around 180,000 clones listed, 70% to 90% are singletons. The sample belongs to a study of T cell responses to AZD1222 COVID-19 vaccine. Whole-study findings and limits: Clonal diversity was possibly underestimated; the donors were predominantly white British and more often female. An increase in Spike-specific TCR breadth and depth was observed after two AZD1222 doses. Per reports, nearly half of all spike-specific TCRs target regions that are unmutated in variants. Sampling captured repertoires only after the peak T cell response.

The sample consisted of peripheral blood, taken on day 0 of AZD1222 vaccination. The origin of this receptor is an adult in good health.

DNA of the CDR3: TGTGCCAGCAGTTACCCAAAACAGGACCCCTTTATTACCTACGAGCAGTACTTC. Amino acid sequence: CASSYPKQDPFITYEQYF. The chain has TRBV6-2 or TRBV6-3 and TRBJ2-7; D may be TRBD1 (5 bases). The CDR3 sequence is 18 residues long. Germline-derived CDR1 and CDR2 are MNHEY and SVGEGT. V lost 2 bases to trimming and J lost 2 bases, with 22 bases between them.